The 13 T cell receptor beta chains below were found in one sample sequenced in a study of cytomegalovirus exposure and HLA in healthy donors. PCR was performed using 60 Vbeta and 13 Jbeta primers. Libraries were prepared by immunoSEQ multiplex PCR; TCRdb keeps only in-frame clonotypes and omits some of them. The sample data list approximately 190,000 clones. Material for sequencing was PBMCs. Source of these receptors: a man aged 25 to 40 in good health and CMV-seronegative.

This sequence joins TRBV29-1 and TRBJ2-3; TRBD2 aligns across 8 bases. Per the germline V gene, CDR1 is SQVTM and CDR2 is ANQGSEA. After removal of 7 bases from V and 0 bases from J, the junction contained 3 bases not matched to a gene. The CDR3 is 13 amino acids. As DNA, the CDR3 is TGCAGCGCCTGGACTAGCAGCACAGATACGCAGTATTTT. Its protein product is CSAWTSSTDTQYF.

The chain couples TRBV21-1 to TRBJ1-2; TRBD1, as called in the table, went unchecked against the DNA. TRBV21-1 is a documented pseudogene. The CDR3 totals 15 residues. CDR3 amino acids: CASSLVGTGRNGYTF. The CDR3 coding sequence is TGTGCCAGCAGCTTGGTTGGGACAGGGAGGAATGGCTACACCTTC.

The gene calls are TRBV27 and TRBJ2-1; 7 bases align to TRBD1. Germline loops: CDR1 MNHEY, CDR2 SMNVEV (reference sequence). The CDR3 is made up of 15 amino acids. Trimming took 5 bases from V and 2 from J; bases not matched to a gene: 6. CDR3 sequence: CASSVRDRPYNEQFF. The CDR3, as DNA: TGTGCCAGCAGTGTCCGGGACAGACCCTACAATGAGCAGTTCTTC.

The rearrangement joins TRBV5-1 to TRBJ2-7, with 8 bases matching TRBD1. This CDR3 is 15 amino acids long. The germline V gene encodes CDR1 SGHRS and CDR2 YFSETQ. With V trimmed by 1 base and J by 3 bases, 6 bases remained unmatched. CDR3 DNA: TGCGCCAGCAGCTTGTCAGGACAGGGTGGCTACGAGCAGTACTTC. Translation gives CASSLSGQGGYEQYF. The whole variable domain, filled in from reference TRBV5-1 and TRBJ2-7, reads KAGVTQTPRYLIKTRGQQVTLSCSPISGHRSVSWYQQTPGQGLQFLFEYFSETQRNKGNFPGRFSGRQFSNSRSEMNVSTLELGDSALYLCASSLSGQGGYEQYFGPGTRLTVT.

This chain uses TRBV7-9 with TRBJ1-2, with D maybe TRBD1 (5 bases). The CDR3 totals 14 residues. Germline CDR1 reads SEHNR; CDR2 reads FQNEAQ (reference sequence). The V and J ends lost 0 bases and 3 bases respectively, with 8 bases between them. As DNA, the CDR3 is TGTGCCAGCAGCTTAGCTCGGGGGGACTATGGCTACACCTTC. This sequence encodes CASSLARGDYGYTF. The full variable domain, with the rest looked up from reference TRBV7-9 and TRBJ1-2, is DTGVSQNPRHKITKRGQNVTFRCDPISEHNRLYWYRQTLGQGPEFLTYFQNEAQLEKSRLLSDRFSAERPKGSFSTLEIQRTEQGDSAMYLCASSLARGDYGYTFGSGTRLTVV.

This chain uses TRBV9 with TRBJ1-2; 7 bases are shared with TRBD1. The germline V gene has CDR1 SGDLS and CDR2 YYNGEE. J lost 7 bases, V lost 2 bases, and 5 bases had no gene match. The CDR3 is 13 amino acids. The CDR3 loop is CASSVDRSGGYTF. The CDR3 DNA reads as TGTGCCAGCAGCGTGGACAGGAGTGGTGGCTACACCTTC. The whole variable domain, filled in from reference TRBV9 and TRBJ1-2, reads DSGVTQTPKHLITATGQRVTLRCSPRSGDLSVYWYQQSLDQGLQFLIQYYNGEERAKGNILERFSAQQFPDLHSELNLSSLELGDSALYFCASSVDRSGGYTFGSGTRLTVV.

The chain employs TRBV5-4 and TRBJ2-7; D possibly corresponds to TRBD2 (7 bases). This CDR3 region has 15 residues. Trimming removed 5 bases from V and 6 bases from J, with 21 bases in between. Germline CDR1 reads SGHNT; CDR2 reads YYREEE (reference sequence). The CDR3, as DNA: TGTGCCAGCAGTTTTGGGGCGGGGGCGTTTATCGAGCAGTACTTC. Its protein product is CASSFGAGAFIEQYF.

The chain recombines TRBV2 with TRBJ1-5; D unresolved. The CDR3 spans 15 residues. V was shortened by 3 bases and J by 6 bases, with 15 bases between the two germline ends. Germline V gives CDR1 SNHLY, CDR2 FYNNEI. The DNA for the CDR3 is TGTGCCAGCAGTGAGACGGGGTTGTTCGGTCAGCCCCAGCATTTT. Translated: CASSETGLFGQPQHF.

The chain employs TRBV27 and TRBJ2-1, with 13 bases identical to TRBD2. V dropped 6 bases and J dropped 3; count of bases not matched to a gene: 2. CDR1 and CDR2 from the germline V gene are MNHEY and SMNVEV (reference sequence). The CDR3 has 15 residues. The DNA for the CDR3 is TGTGCCAGCAGGACTAGCGGGGGGTTCTACAATGAGCAGTTCTTC. Its translation: CASRTSGGFYNEQFF.

The CDR3 DNA is TGCGCCAGCAGTCCCGGACAGGCGGTCGGGGACACCATATATTTT. Encoded protein: CASSPGQAVGDTIYF. The V gene is TRBV23-1, the J gene TRBJ1-3, with 7 bases lining up with TRBD1. TRBV23-1 is reported as an ORF; its role is uncertain. This CDR3 is built from 15 residues. The junction had 11 bases not matched to a gene; V was cut back by 4 bases and J by 8 bases.

The chain employs TRBV19 and TRBJ2-1; 9 nucleotides agree with TRBD1. Germline assignment: CDR1 LNHDA and CDR2 SQIVND (reference sequence). The length of the CDR3 is 16 residues. After removal of 3 bases from V and 3 bases from J, the junction contained 6 bases not matched to a gene. The CDR3 sequence: CASSILRGQGYNEQFF. DNA of the CDR3: TGTGCCAGTAGTATCCTCCGGGGACAGGGCTACAATGAGCAGTTCTTC.

The rearrangement joins TRBV30 to TRBJ1-1; tentative D call: TRBD1 (5 bases). This CDR3 is 15 amino acids long. V was cut by 3 bases and J by 0 bases, with 14 bases left in between. CDR1 GTSNPN and CDR2 SVGIG come from the germline V gene (reference sequence). CDR3 sequence: CAWRLQERMNTEAFF. The CDR3 nucleotides are TGTGCCTGGAGGCTACAGGAGCGCATGAACACTGAAGCTTTCTTT. The entire variable domain, with the rest obtained from reference TRBV30 and TRBJ1-1, is as follows: SQTIHQWPATLVQPVGSPLSLECTVEGTSNPNLYWYRQAAGRGLQLLFYSVGIGQISSEVPQNLSASRPQDRQFILSSKKLLLSDSGFYLCAWRLQERMNTEAFFGQGTRLTVV.

This chain connects TRBV6-5 to TRBJ2-2; D is possibly TRBD1 (6 bases). V was pared by 0 bases and J by 5 bases, with 13 bases between. The CDR3 is 16 residues long. From germline, CDR1 is MNHEY and CDR2 SVGAGI. This CDR3 is CASSYSIPGATGELFF. DNA of the CDR3: TGTGCCAGCAGTTACTCGATACCAGGGGCGACCGGGGAGCTGTTTTTT.